This TCR beta chain came from a study of T-cell reconstitution after alpha-beta-depleted transplantation in children. The library targeted TCRbeta and was prepared with unique molecular identifiers. TCRdb called the PCR reads again in MiXCR, with one record for every CDR3 protein. The sample carries 490,000 or so distinct CDR3 sequences, about 10% recorded once. This clonotype showed up many times. Germline assignment: CDR1 MNHEY and CDR2 SMNVEV (reference sequence). CDR3 size: 17 residues. Between the trimmed V and J ends, which lost 6 bases and 2 bases, there was a span of 20 bases. The V gene is TRBV27, the J gene TRBJ2-1, with D possibly matching TRBD2 (5 bases). The source material was PBMCs, sampled before TCRalphabeta/CD19-depleted stem cell transplant. This sequence was found in a child aged 2-15 years with inherited bone marrow failure, due to receive a stem cell transplant. The CDR3 loop is CASRSGLGSRTYNEQFF. DNA for the CDR3: TGTGCCAGCAGATCCGGACTGGGTAGCAGGACCTACAATGAGCAGTTCTTC.